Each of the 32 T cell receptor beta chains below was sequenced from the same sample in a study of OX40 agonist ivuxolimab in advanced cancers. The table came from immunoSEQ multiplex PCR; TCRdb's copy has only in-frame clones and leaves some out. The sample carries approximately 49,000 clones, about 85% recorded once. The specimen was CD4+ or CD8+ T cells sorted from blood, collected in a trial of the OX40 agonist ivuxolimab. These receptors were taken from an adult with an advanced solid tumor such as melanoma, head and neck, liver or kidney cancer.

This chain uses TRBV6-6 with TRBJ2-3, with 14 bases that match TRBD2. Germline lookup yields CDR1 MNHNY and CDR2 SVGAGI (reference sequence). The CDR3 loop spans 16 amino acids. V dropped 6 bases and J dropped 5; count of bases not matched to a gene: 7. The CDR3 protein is CASSWTSGGLGDTQYF. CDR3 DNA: TGTGCCAGCAGCTGGACTAGCGGGGGGCTCGGAGATACGCAGTATTTT.

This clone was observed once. The CDR3 sequence is CASSSGALVETQYF. The DNA for the CDR3 is TGTGCCAGCAGTTCCGGGGCTTTAGTGGAGACCCAGTACTTC. The J gene is TRBJ2-5, the V gene TRBV27; D could derive from TRBD1 or TRBD2 (5 bases each). The CDR3 is 14 residues long. Germline CDR1 reads MNHEY; CDR2 reads SMNVEV (reference sequence). V was shortened by 4 bases and J by 5 bases, with 14 bases between the two germline ends.

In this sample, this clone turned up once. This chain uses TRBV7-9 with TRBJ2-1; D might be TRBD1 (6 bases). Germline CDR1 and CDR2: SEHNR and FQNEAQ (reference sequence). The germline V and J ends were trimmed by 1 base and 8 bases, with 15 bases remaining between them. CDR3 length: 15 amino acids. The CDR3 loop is CASSLVQGRSDEQFF. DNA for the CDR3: TGTGCCAGCAGCTTAGTGCAGGGGCGTAGTGATGAGCAGTTCTTC.

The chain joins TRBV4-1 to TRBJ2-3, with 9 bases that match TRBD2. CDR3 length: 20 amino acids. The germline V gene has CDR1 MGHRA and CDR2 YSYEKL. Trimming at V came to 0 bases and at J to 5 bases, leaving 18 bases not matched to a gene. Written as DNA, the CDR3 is TGCGCCAGCAGCCAAGATACGACCCTCGTAGTAGCGGGGGAAATAGATACGCAGTATTTT. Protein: CASSQDTTLVVAGEIDTQYF.

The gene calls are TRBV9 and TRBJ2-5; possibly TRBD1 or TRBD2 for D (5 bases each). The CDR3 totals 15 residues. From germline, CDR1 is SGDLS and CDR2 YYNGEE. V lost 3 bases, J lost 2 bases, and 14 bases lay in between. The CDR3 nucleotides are TGTGCCAGCAGCGCTGGGGGTTGGGGGCAAGAGACCCAGTACTTC. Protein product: CASSAGGWGQETQYF.

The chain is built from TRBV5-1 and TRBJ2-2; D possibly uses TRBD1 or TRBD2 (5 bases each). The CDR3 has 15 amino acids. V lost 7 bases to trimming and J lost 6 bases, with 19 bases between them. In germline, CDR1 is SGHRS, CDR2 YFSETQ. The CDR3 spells CASYGVRGFPGELFF. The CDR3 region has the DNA TGCGCCAGCTATGGGGTGAGGGGCTTCCCCGGGGAGCTGTTTTTT.

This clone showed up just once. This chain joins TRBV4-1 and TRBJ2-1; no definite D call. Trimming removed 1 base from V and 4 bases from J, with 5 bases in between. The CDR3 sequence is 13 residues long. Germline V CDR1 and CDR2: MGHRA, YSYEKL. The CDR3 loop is CASSQGPYNEQFF. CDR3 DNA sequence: TGCGCCAGCAGCCAAGGGCCATACAATGAGCAGTTCTTC.

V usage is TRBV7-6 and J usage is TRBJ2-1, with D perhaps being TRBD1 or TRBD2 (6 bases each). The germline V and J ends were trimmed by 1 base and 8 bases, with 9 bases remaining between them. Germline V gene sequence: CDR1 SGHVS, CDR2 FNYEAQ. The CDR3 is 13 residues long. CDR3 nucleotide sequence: TGTGCCAGCAGCTTAGTGAGGGGGGATGAGCAGTTCTTC. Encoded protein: CASSLVRGDEQFF.

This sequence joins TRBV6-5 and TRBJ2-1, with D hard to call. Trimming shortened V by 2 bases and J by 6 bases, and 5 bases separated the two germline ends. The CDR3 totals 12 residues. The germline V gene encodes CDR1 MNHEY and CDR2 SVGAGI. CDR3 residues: CASSYAPNEQFF. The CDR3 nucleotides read TGTGCCAGCAGTTACGCGCCCAATGAGCAGTTCTTC.

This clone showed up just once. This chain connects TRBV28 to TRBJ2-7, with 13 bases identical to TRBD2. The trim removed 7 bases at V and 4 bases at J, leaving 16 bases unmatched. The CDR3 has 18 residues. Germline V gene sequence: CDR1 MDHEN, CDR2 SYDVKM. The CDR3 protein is CASTGLAGVNPILYEQYV. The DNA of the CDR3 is TGTGCCAGCACAGGACTAGCGGGGGTCAACCCTATCTTATACGAGCAGTACGTC.

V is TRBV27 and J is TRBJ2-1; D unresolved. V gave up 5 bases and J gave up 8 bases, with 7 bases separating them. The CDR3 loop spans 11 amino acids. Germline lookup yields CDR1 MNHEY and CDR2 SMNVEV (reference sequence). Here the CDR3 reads CASSHGHEQFF. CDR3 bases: TGTGCCAGCAGTCACGGTCATGAGCAGTTCTTC.

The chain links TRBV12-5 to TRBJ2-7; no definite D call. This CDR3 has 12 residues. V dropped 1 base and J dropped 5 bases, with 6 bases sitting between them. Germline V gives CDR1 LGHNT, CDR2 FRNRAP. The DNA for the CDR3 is TGTGCTAGTGGTTTGGGCGGCGACGAGCAGTACTTC. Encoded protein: CASGLGGDEQYF.

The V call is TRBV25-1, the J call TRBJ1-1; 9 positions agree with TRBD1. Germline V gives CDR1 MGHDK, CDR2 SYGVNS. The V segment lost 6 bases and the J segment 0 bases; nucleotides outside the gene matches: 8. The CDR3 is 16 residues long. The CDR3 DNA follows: TGTGCCAGCAGCCCCGGGACAGGGATCATGAACACTGAAGCTTTCTTT. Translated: CASSPGTGIMNTEAFF.

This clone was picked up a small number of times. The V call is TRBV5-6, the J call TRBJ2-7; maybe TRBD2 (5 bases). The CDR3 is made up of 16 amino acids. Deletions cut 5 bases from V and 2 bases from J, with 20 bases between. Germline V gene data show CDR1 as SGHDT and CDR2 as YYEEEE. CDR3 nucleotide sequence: TGTGCCAGCAGTCGTGGACTTATGGGATTTACCTACGAGCAGTACTTC. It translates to CASSRGLMGFTYEQYF.

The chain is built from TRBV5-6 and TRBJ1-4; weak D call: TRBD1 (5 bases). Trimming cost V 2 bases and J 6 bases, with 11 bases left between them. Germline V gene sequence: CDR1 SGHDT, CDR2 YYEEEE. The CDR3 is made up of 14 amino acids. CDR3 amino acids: CASSLEGVDEKLFF. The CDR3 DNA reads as TGTGCCAGCAGCTTAGAAGGGGTCGATGAAAAACTGTTTTTT.

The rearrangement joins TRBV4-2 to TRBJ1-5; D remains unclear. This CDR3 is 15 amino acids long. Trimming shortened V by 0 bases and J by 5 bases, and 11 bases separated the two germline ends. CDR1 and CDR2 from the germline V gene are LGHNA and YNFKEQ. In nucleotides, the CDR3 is TGTGCCAGCAGCCAAGAAGTCCGGGAGGATCAGCCCCAGCATTTT. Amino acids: CASSQEVREDQPQHF.

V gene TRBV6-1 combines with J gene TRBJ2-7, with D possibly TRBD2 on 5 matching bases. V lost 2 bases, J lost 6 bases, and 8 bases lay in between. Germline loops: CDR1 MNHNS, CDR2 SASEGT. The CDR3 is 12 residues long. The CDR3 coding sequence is TGTGCCAGCAGTGAATGGAGCGGCGAGCAGTACTTC. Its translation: CASSEWSGEQYF.

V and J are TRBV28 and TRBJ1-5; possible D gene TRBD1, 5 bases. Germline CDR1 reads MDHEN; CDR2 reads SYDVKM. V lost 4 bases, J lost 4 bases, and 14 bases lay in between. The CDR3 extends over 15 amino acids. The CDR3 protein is CASSSDIEYNQPQHF. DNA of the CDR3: TGTGCCAGCAGTTCGGACATTGAGTATAATCAGCCCCAGCATTTT.

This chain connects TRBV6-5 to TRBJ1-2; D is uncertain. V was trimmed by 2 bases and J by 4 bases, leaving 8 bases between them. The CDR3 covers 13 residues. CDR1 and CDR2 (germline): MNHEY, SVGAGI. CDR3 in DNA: TGTGCCAGCAGTTACGCGTCGGGCTATGGCTACACCTTC. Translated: CASSYASGYGYTF.

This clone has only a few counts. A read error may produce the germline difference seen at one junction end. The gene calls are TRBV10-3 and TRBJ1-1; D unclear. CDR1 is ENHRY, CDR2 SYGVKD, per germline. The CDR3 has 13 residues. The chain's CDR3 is CAISGTANIEAFF. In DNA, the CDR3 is TGTGCCATCAGTGGAACAGCTAACATTGAAGCTTTCTTT.

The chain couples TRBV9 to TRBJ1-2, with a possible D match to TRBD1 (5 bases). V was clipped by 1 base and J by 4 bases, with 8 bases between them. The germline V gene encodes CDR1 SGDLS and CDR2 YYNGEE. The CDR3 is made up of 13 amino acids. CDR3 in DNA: TGTGCCAGCAGCGTAAGGGGTACCTATGGCTACACCTTC. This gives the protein CASSVRGTYGYTF. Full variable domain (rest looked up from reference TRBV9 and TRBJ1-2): DSGVTQTPKHLITATGQRVTLRCSPRSGDLSVYWYQQSLDQGLQFLIQYYNGEERAKGNILERFSAQQFPDLHSELNLSSLELGDSALYFCASSVRGTYGYTFGSGTRLTVV.

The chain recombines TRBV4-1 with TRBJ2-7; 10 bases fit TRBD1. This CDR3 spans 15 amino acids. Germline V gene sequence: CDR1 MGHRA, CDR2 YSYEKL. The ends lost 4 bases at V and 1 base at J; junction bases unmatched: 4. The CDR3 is CASSRWTGGSYEQYF. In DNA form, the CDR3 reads TGCGCCAGCAGCCGCTGGACAGGGGGATCCTACGAGCAGTACTTC.

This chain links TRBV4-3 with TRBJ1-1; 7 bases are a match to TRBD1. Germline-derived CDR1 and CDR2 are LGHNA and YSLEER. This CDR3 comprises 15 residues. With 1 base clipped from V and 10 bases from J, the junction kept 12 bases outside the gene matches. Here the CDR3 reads CASSQGLEDAGGAFF. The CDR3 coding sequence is TGCGCCAGCAGCCAAGGCCTCGAGGATGCAGGGGGAGCTTTCTTT.

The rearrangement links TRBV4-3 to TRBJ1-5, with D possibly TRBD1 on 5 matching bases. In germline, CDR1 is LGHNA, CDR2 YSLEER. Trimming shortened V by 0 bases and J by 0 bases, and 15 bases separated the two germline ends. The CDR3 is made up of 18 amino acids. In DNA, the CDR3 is TGCGCCAGCAGCCAAGATCCCCCTCGGGGGTATAGCAATCAGCCCCAGCATTTT. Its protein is CASSQDPPRGYSNQPQHF.

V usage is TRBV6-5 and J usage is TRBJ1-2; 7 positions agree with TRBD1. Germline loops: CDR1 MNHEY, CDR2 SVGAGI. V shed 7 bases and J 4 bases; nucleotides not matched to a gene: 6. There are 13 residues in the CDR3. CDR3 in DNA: TGTGCCAGCACCCCAGGGGGGACCTATGGCTACACCTTC. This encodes CASTPGGTYGYTF.

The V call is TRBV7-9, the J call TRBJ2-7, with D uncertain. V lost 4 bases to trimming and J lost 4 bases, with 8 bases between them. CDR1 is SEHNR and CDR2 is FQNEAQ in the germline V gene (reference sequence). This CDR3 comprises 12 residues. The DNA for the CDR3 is TGTGCCAGCAGCTCTCGTTTATACGAGCAGTACGTC. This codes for CASSSRLYEQYV.

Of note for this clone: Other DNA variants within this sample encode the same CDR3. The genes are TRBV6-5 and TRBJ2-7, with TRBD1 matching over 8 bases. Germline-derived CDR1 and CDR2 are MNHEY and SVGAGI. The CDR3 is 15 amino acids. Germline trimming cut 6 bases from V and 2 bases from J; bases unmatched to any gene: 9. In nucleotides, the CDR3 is TGTGCCAGCAGCCCGACAGGGGACCCTCCCTACGAGCAGTACTTC. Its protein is CASSPTGDPPYEQYF.

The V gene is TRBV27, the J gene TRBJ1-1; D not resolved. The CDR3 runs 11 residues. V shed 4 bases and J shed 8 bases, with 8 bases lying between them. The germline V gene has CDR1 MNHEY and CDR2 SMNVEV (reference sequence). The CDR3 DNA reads TGTGCCAGCAGTTGGGGTTCGGAAGCTTTCTTT. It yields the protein CASSWGSEAFF.

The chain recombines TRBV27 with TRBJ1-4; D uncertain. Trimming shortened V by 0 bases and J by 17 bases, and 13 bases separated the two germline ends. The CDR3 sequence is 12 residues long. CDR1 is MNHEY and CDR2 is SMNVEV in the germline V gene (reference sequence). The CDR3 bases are TGTGCCAGCAGTTTATCAGAGGCCCCTGGCTTTTTT. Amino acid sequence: CASSLSEAPGFF.

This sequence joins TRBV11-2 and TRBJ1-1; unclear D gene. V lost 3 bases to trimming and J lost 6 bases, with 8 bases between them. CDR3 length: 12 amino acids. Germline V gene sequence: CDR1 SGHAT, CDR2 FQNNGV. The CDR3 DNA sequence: TGTGCCAGCAGCTTTTTCTTCGCTGAAGCTTTCTTT. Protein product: CASSFFFAEAFF.

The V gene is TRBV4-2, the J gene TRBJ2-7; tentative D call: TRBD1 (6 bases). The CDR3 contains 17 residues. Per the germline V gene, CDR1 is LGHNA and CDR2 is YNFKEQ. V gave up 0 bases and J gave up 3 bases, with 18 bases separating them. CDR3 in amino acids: CASSQEFQDRGGYEQYF. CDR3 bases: TGTGCCAGCAGCCAAGAGTTTCAGGATCGAGGGGGCTACGAGCAGTACTTC.

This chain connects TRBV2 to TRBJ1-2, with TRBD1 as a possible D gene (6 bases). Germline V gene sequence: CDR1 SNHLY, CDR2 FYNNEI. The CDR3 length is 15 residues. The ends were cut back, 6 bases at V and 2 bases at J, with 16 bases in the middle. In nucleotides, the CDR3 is TGTGCCAGCAGCAGCCTTTTGGACAGCAACTATGGCTACACCTTC. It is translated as CASSSLLDSNYGYTF.